What follows are 8 T cell receptor beta chains derived from one specimen sequenced in a study of regulatory T cells in long-lasting Graves disease. Stated time point: persistent/refractory GD, antithyroid drugs over 5 years with positive TRAb. Researchers made the TCR library from RNA that was extracted from PBMCs. For TCR beta, libraries came from iRepertoire HTBI primers and Arm-PCR of CDR3 regions. TCRdb re-called the multiplex PCR reads through MiXCR, storing one row per CDR3 protein. The sample has a few hundred thousand distinct CDR3 sequences; about 20% are singletons. Sequenced here: peripheral blood mononuclear cells (PBMCs), sampled when the disease was refractory, from a patient treated with antithyroid drugs. The receptors shown here come from a female donor with Graves disease.

Many counts were recorded for this clonotype. The genes are TRBV12-3 or TRBV12-4 and TRBJ2-2; 9 bases agree with TRBD1. The V gene end was trimmed by 4 bases and the J gene end by 5 bases; junction bases not matched to a gene: 5. The CDR3 spans 15 residues. Here the CDR3 DNA reads TGTGCCAGCAGTTCGGGACAGGGAGGGACCGGGGAGCTGTTTTTT. This gives the protein CASSSGQGGTGELFF.

The chain joins TRBV30 to TRBJ1-2; 7 nucleotides line up with TRBD1. The CDR3 contains 16 residues. V gave up 7 bases and J gave up 0 bases; unmatched junction bases: 14. CDR1 and CDR2 from the germline V gene are GTSNPN and SVGIG (reference sequence). In nucleotides, the CDR3 is TGTGCCTTGAGGGGACCGGGGACAGAACCTAACTATGGCTACACCTTC. This encodes CALRGPGTEPNYGYTF.

Turning to this clonotype: This sequence may be a read error, since a much larger clone differs from it by one base. The chain recombines TRBV28 with TRBJ1-4, with TRBD1 matching 7 bases. From germline, CDR1 is MDHEN and CDR2 SYDVKM. The CDR3 consists of 17 residues. Trimming cost V 4 bases and J 2 bases; bases outside gene matches: 10. The CDR3 spells CASSSPTGRVTNEKLFF. The CDR3 DNA follows: TGTGCCAGCAGTTCACCGACAGGGAGGGTGACTAATGAAAAACTGTTTTTT.

This clonotype occurred many times. The V call is TRBV2, the J call TRBJ1-2, with TRBD1 as a possible D gene (5 bases). Trimming removed 6 bases from V and 4 bases from J, with 12 bases in between. The germline CDR1 and CDR2 sequences are SNHLY and FYNNEI. CDR3 length equals 13 residues. For the CDR3, the DNA is TGTGCCAGCAGGGGGGTTGCGGGCTATGGCTACACCTTC. Translation: CASRGVAGYGYTF.

The V call is TRBV6-1, the J call TRBJ2-2; D is ambiguous. The CDR3 totals 13 residues. In germline, CDR1 is MNHNS, CDR2 SASEGT. The ends were cut back, 7 bases at V and 7 bases at J, with 13 bases in the middle. The DNA for the CDR3 is TGTGCCAGCATTAAAAGGGCCGGCGGGGAGCTGTTTTTT. Its protein is CASIKRAGGELFF.

There are a few counts of this clonotype. This chain links TRBV10-3 with TRBJ1-1, with TRBD1 matching 7 bases. The CDR3 contains 13 residues. The ends lost 3 bases at V and 7 bases at J; junction bases unmatched: 5. Germline CDR1 ENHRY, CDR2 SYGVKD. The CDR3 DNA is TGTGCCATCAGTGACTCGGGACAGCTTGAAGCTTTCTTT. Its protein is CAISDSGQLEAFF.

This clonotype was seen many times. This chain uses TRBV12-3 or TRBV12-4 with TRBJ1-2; no definite D call. Trimming removed 6 bases at V and 7 bases at J, with 15 bases between. The CDR3 sequence is 13 residues long. CDR3 protein: CASSPDASSGYTF. CDR3 DNA sequence: TGTGCCAGCAGCCCTGACGCGTCTTCTGGCTACACCTTC.

As for this clonotype: One base away lies a much larger clone, so this may be a sequencing read error. The rearrangement uses TRBV2 and TRBJ2-2; D might be TRBD2 (6 bases). CDR3 size: 13 residues. Germline CDR1 is SNHLY and CDR2 is FYNNEI. DNA for the CDR3: TGTGCCAGCAGTGTGCAGGACACCGGGGGGCTGTTTTTT. This gives the protein CASSVQDTGGLFF.